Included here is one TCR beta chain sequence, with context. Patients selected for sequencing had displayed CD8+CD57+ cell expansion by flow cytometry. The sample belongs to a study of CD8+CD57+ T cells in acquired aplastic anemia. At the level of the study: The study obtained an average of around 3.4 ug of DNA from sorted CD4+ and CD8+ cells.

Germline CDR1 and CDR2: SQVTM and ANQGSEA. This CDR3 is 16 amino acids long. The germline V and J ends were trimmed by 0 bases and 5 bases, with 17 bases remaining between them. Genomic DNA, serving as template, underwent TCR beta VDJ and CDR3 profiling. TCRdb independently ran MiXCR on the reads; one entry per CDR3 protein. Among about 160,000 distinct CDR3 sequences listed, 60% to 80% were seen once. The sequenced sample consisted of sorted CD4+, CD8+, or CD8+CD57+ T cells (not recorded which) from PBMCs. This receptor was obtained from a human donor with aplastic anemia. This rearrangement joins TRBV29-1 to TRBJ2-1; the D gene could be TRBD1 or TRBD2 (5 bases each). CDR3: CSVEDLDKGRHNEQFF. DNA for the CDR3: TGCAGCGTTGAAGATCTGGACAAGGGGAGACACAATGAGCAGTTCTTC.